The 2 T cell receptor beta chains listed next were all sequenced from one sample in a study of beta chain features in type 1 diabetes. TCRB transcripts that were expressed got sequenced, as all of the isolated RNA had been reverse transcribed. Clones were sequenced by immunoSEQ multiplex PCR, and TCRdb holds only the in-frame ones, with some missing. Among about 9,200 clones, around 78% were seen once, and the ten largest hold 1.3% to 1.5%. The sequenced sample consisted of Tregs from blood. These TCRs come from a woman between 18 and 29 years old in good health.

This clone has a single count. The chain employs TRBV2 and TRBJ2-2; TRBD2 might be the D (5 bases). V was clipped by 7 bases and J by 1 base, with 7 bases between them. This CDR3 spans 13 amino acids. Germline V gene sequence: CDR1 SNHLY, CDR2 FYNNEI. The CDR3 sequence: CASTRGNTGELFF. Written as DNA, the CDR3 is TGTGCCAGCACCCGGGGGAACACCGGGGAGCTGTTTTTT.

V is TRBV19 and J is TRBJ1-1; possible D gene TRBD1, 5 bases. There are 14 residues in the CDR3. Germline V gene data show CDR1 as LNHDA and CDR2 as SQIVND (reference sequence). Trimming left V 6 bases short and J 5 bases short, with 16 bases between. CDR3 protein: CASRTIPGWTEAFF. The CDR3 DNA reads as TGTGCCAGTAGAACAATCCCAGGGTGGACTGAAGCTTTCTTT.